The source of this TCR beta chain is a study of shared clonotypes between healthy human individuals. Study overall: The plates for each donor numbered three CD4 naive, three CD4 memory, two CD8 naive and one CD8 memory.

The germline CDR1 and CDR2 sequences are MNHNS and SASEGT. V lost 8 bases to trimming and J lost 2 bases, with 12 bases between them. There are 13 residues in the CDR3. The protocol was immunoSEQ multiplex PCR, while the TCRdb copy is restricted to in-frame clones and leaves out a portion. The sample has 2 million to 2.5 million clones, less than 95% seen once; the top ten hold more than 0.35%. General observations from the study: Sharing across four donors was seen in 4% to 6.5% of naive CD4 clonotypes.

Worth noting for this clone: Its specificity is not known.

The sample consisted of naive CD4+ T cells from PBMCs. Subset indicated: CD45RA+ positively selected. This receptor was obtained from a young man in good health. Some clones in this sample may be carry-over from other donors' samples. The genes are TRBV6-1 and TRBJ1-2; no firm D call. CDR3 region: CASCQTPNYGYTF. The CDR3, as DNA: TGTGCCAGCTGCCAGACACCGAACTATGGCTACACCTTC.